The 10 T cell receptor beta chains below were found in one sample sequenced in a study of T cell clonotyping in hematopoietic cell transplantation. Profiling relied on immunoSEQ multiplex PCR, and the TCRdb table lists in-frame clones only, not all of them. The profile shows 7,500 to 8,500 clones, approximately 90% of them singletons. Sequenced here: PBMCs, sampled 180 days after allogeneic stem cell transplant. The receptors originated from a female patient aged 50-59 years who had an allogeneic stem cell transplant from an unrelated donor, so the T cells may come from the graft donor. Some clones in this sample may be carry-over from other donors' samples.

The gene calls are TRBV10-3 and TRBJ1-1; 10 positions match TRBD1. With V trimmed by 8 bases and J by 5 bases, 8 bases remained unmatched. Germline CDR1 ENHRY, CDR2 SYGVKD. This CDR3 spans 14 amino acids. The CDR3 sequence is CAIGDPGQGTEAFF. CDR3 bases: TGTGCCATCGGGGACCCGGGACAGGGGACTGAAGCTTTCTTT.

This chain connects TRBV19 to TRBJ1-4; D remains unclear. The CDR3 contains 13 residues. Germline CDR1 and CDR2: LNHDA and SQIVND (reference sequence). Trimming shortened V by 4 bases and J by 7 bases, and 10 bases separated the two germline ends. CDR3 amino acids: CASSRGYGEKLFF. The CDR3 DNA sequence: TGTGCCAGTAGTAGGGGATACGGTGAAAAACTGTTTTTT. Supplemented by reference TRBV19 and TRBJ1-4, the full variable domain reads DGGITQSPKYLFRKEGQNVTLSCEQNLNHDAMYWYRQDPGQGLRLIYYSQIVNDFQKGDIAEGYSVSREKKESFPLTVTSAQKNPTAFYLCASSRGYGEKLFFGSGTQLSVL.

V and J are TRBV6-5 and TRBJ1-5; possible D gene TRBD1, 5 bases. This CDR3 comprises 15 residues. CDR1 and CDR2 from the germline V gene are MNHEY and SVGAGI. Between the trimmed V and J ends, which lost 6 bases and 11 bases, there was a span of 23 bases. The CDR3 loop is CASSPGGGLIRAQHF. The CDR3 coding sequence is TGTGCCAGCAGCCCGGGCGGGGGATTAATCAGAGCCCAGCATTTT.

This clone came up a few times. The chain uses TRBV2 and TRBJ1-2; the D gene is possibly TRBD1 (6 bases). Per germline, CDR1 SNHLY and CDR2 FYNNEI. The CDR3 length is 16 residues. Between the trimmed V and J ends, which lost 3 bases and 7 bases, there was a span of 21 bases. CDR3 sequence: CASSDLLGRGGSGYTF. The CDR3 coding sequence is TGTGCCAGCAGTGATCTCCTGGGCAGGGGAGGGAGTGGCTACACCTTC.

This clone has just one count. CDR3 protein: CASSQASSGGGTDTQYF. CDR3 DNA sequence: TGTGCCAGCAGCCAAGCTTCTAGCGGGGGTGGCACAGATACGCAGTATTTT. The J gene is TRBJ2-3, the V gene TRBV4-2; 10 bases are a match to TRBD2. J was trimmed by 1 base and V by 1 base; bases with no gene match: 5. This CDR3 spans 17 amino acids. Germline V CDR1 and CDR2: LGHNA, YNFKEQ.

This clone was counted a single time. The chain is built from TRBV4-2 and TRBJ1-4; 7 nucleotides match TRBD1. J was trimmed by 5 bases and V by 9 bases; bases with no gene match: 9. The CDR3 consists of 14 residues. Germline-derived CDR1 and CDR2 are LGHNA and YNFKEQ. In DNA form, the CDR3 reads TGTGCCAGTCGAAGGGGGCGCGGGAATGAAAAACTGTTTTTT. Its protein is CASRRGRGNEKLFF.

The chain is built from TRBV5-1 and TRBJ1-1; 7 bases fit TRBD1. Germline-derived CDR1 and CDR2 are SGHRS and YFSETQ. This CDR3 comprises 17 residues. V shed 4 bases, J shed 1 base, and the junction held 13 bases outside the gene matches. CDR3 loop: CASSLEDRVWENTEAFF. The CDR3 DNA sequence: TGCGCCAGCAGCCTTGAAGACAGGGTGTGGGAGAACACTGAAGCTTTCTTT.

The chain carries TRBV2 and TRBJ2-7; D is unclear. Germline CDR1 and CDR2: SNHLY and FYNNEI. The germline V and J ends were trimmed by 0 bases and 3 bases, with 9 bases remaining between them. The CDR3 totals 14 residues. The CDR3 sequence: CASSEANRDYEQYF. The DNA for the CDR3 is TGTGCCAGCAGTGAAGCAAACAGAGACTACGAGCAGTACTTC.

The rearrangement joins TRBV7-2 to TRBJ1-2; D might be TRBD1 (6 bases). CDR1 is SGHTA, CDR2 FQGNSA, per germline. This CDR3 is 13 amino acids long. V lost 5 bases and J lost 4, with 11 bases in between. CDR3 residues: CASSQGQTYGYTF. The CDR3 region has the DNA TGTGCCAGCAGCCAAGGACAGACCTATGGCTACACCTTC.

This rearrangement joins TRBV6-6 to TRBJ2-7; TRBD2 aligns across 8 bases. Germline V lookup: CDR1 MNHNY, CDR2 SVGAGI (reference sequence). The CDR3 runs to 12 residues. Losses at the gene ends were 6 bases for V and 3 bases for J; bases not matched to a gene: 1. The CDR3 protein is CASRAGDYEQYF. DNA of the CDR3: TGTGCCAGCAGAGCGGGAGACTACGAGCAGTACTTC.